One and the same sample provided the 23 T cell receptor beta chains below, sequenced in a study of cytomegalovirus exposure and HLA in healthy donors. The PCR used 60 Vbeta and 13 Jbeta primers. This table comes from immunoSEQ multiplex PCR, and its TCRdb copy is limited to in-frame clones, with some not included. This table holds roughly 150,000 clones, 75% to 90% found once. The sequenced sample was PBMCs. The receptors were gathered from a boy aged 2 to 10 in good health and CMV-seronegative.

The CDR3 loop is CASSRQGANGYTF. The CDR3 DNA follows: TGCGCCAGCAGTCGACAGGGGGCGAATGGCTACACCTTC. V usage is TRBV23-1 and J usage is TRBJ1-2; 10 nucleotides line up with TRBD1. TRBV23-1 is reported as an ORF; its role is uncertain. The CDR3 covers 13 residues. The V segment lost 4 bases and the J segment 6 bases; nucleotides outside the gene matches: 2.

V and J are TRBV5-4 and TRBJ1-1; maybe TRBD1 (5 bases). The germline CDR1 and CDR2 sequences are SGHNT and YYREEE (reference sequence). Trimming stripped 5 bases from V and 2 bases from J, with 10 bases between. The CDR3 covers 13 residues. CDR3 sequence reads: CASRGRENTEAFF. CDR3 sequence (DNA): TGTGCCAGCAGGGGCAGGGAAAACACTGAAGCTTTCTTT.

Note on this clone: Sequence at one end of the junction differs from germline and may be a read error. The J gene is TRBJ1-5, the V gene TRBV19; D is unresolved. Germline loops: CDR1 LNHDA, CDR2 SQIVND (reference sequence). CDR3 length: 16 amino acids. CDR3 in amino acids: CAGSETLTGSNQPQHF. The CDR3 nucleotides read TGTGCCGGTAGTGAGACCCTCACCGGGAGCAATCAGCCCCAGCATTTT.

Comments on this clone: The same CDR3 can be traced to other DNA sequences in this sample. This chain links TRBV2 with TRBJ1-6, with 9 bases lining up with TRBD1. Germline V gene data show CDR1 as SNHLY and CDR2 as FYNNEI. The CDR3 runs 16 residues. V trimming: 5 bases; J trimming: 3 bases; junction bases outside the gene matches: 5. This chain's CDR3 is CASSTDRGFYNSPLHF. DNA of the CDR3: TGTGCCAGCAGTACGGACAGGGGCTTCTATAATTCACCCCTCCACTTT.

This clone was detected only once. The J gene is TRBJ1-1, the V gene TRBV19, with unresolved D. The CDR3 is made up of 15 amino acids. Trimming took off 3 bases at V and 4 bases at J, with 15 bases between the two ends. Germline CDR1 reads LNHDA; CDR2 reads SQIVND (reference sequence). CDR3 in amino acids: CASSMYFLSSTEAFF. The CDR3 coding sequence is TGTGCCAGTAGTATGTATTTTTTATCGAGCACTGAAGCTTTCTTT.

This sequence joins TRBV4-3 and TRBJ2-5; D is unresolved. The CDR3 loop spans 16 amino acids. Germline CDR1 is LGHNA and CDR2 is YSLEER. Trimming stripped 0 bases from V and 5 bases from J, with 16 bases between. The CDR3: CASSQDWLRGGETQYF. CDR3 bases: TGCGCCAGCAGCCAAGATTGGTTAAGAGGTGGGGAGACCCAGTACTTC.

The chain links TRBV6-6 to TRBJ2-7; TRBD2 aligns across 10 bases. The CDR3 loop spans 15 amino acids. In germline, CDR1 is MNHNY, CDR2 SVGAGI (reference sequence). J was trimmed by 7 bases and V by 6 bases; bases with no gene match: 12. This CDR3 is CASSPSSGGASEQYV. In DNA, the CDR3 is TGTGCCAGCAGCCCCTCAAGCGGGGGGGCGAGTGAGCAGTACGTC.

This clone was seen just once. The chain combines TRBV15 with TRBJ2-7; TRBD2 might be the D (7 bases). This CDR3 is built from 19 residues. The V end was cut by 2 bases, the J end by 3 bases, with 26 bases between. CDR1 LNHNV and CDR2 YYDKDF come from the germline V gene (reference sequence). This CDR3 is CATSRSETGAGTKDYEQYF. The DNA of the CDR3 is TGTGCCACCAGCAGAAGCGAAACGGGGGCCGGGACTAAAGACTACGAGCAGTACTTC.

The chain couples TRBV7-2 to TRBJ2-5, with D tentatively TRBD2 (6 bases). V was cut by 5 bases and J by 1 base, with 11 bases left in between. The CDR3 runs to 14 residues. Per germline, CDR1 SGHTA and CDR2 FQGNSA. CDR3 DNA sequence: TGTGCCAGCAGCACCCGGCGGGGCCAAGAGACCCAGTACTTC. This gives the protein CASSTRRGQETQYF.

The chain joins TRBV5-1 to TRBJ1-2, with 8 bases fitting TRBD1. This CDR3 spans 16 amino acids. The ends lost 0 bases at V and 3 bases at J; junction bases unmatched: 7. The germline V gene has CDR1 SGHRS and CDR2 YFSETQ. The DNA of the CDR3 is TGCGCCAGCAGCTTGGCGGACAGGGTTTTTGACTATGGCTACACCTTC. It specifies CASSLADRVFDYGYTF.

The V call is TRBV2, the J call TRBJ1-5; TRBD1 matches at 7 bases. Germline-derived CDR1 and CDR2 are SNHLY and FYNNEI. The CDR3 length is 14 residues. Trimming cost V 4 bases and J 6 bases; bases outside gene matches: 6. Here the CDR3 reads CASSGAGGSQPQHF. CDR3 sequence (DNA): TGTGCCAGCAGTGGGGCAGGGGGATCTCAGCCCCAGCATTTT.

This sequence joins TRBV9 and TRBJ2-5; tentatively, D is TRBD1 (8 bases). Germline V gene lookup returns CDR1 SGDLS and CDR2 YYNGEE. The CDR3 loop spans 16 amino acids. Trimming cost V 6 bases and J 1 base, with 19 bases left between them. The CDR3 nucleotides read TGTGCCAGCACCAAAGGACAGGGAGGGACCCAAGAGACCCAGTACTTC. It translates to CASTKGQGGTQETQYF.

The V gene is TRBV18, the J gene TRBJ2-3; D uncertain. Per the germline V gene, CDR1 is KGHSH and CDR2 is LQKENI. The CDR3 has 16 amino acids. V was pared by 6 bases and J by 0 bases, with 16 bases between. As DNA, the CDR3 is TGTGCCAGCTCCCCCCCGGTTAAACTTAGCACAGATACGCAGTATTTT. Protein sequence: CASSPPVKLSTDTQYF. The whole variable domain, filled in from reference TRBV18 and TRBJ2-3, reads NAGVMQNPRHLVRRRGQEARLRCSPMKGHSHVYWYRQLPEEGLKFMVYLQKENIIDESGMPKERFSAEFPKEGPSILRIQQVVRGDSAAYFCASSPPVKLSTDTQYFGPGTRLTVL.

The rearrangement links TRBV7-9 to TRBJ1-4; TRBD1 aligns across 9 bases. Germline V gene data show CDR1 as SEHNR and CDR2 as FQNEAQ (reference sequence). With V trimmed by 6 bases and J by 8 bases, 7 bases remained unmatched. The CDR3 consists of 14 residues. In nucleotides, the CDR3 is TGTGCCAGCAGTTACCGACAGGGGGAAGAAAAACTGTTTTTT. It yields the protein CASSYRQGEEKLFF.

V gene TRBV7-8 combines with J gene TRBJ1-2; no reliable D call. The CDR3 is 14 residues long. CDR1 and CDR2 from the germline V gene are SGHVS and FQNEAQ. With 3 bases removed from V and 3 bases from J, the gap between germline ends came to 11 bases. This CDR3 reads CASSFEPPDYGYTF. Written as DNA, the CDR3 is TGTGCCAGCAGCTTCGAGCCCCCGGACTATGGCTACACCTTC. The variable domain in full, with the rest retrieved from reference TRBV7-8 and TRBJ1-2, is GAGVSQSPRYKVAKRGQDVALRCDPISGHVSLFWYQQALGQGPEFLTYFQNEAQLDKSGLPSDRFFAERPEGSVSTLKIQRTQQEDSAVYLCASSFEPPDYGYTFGSGTRLTVV.

V gene TRBV27 combines with J gene TRBJ2-4; possibly TRBD2 for D (6 bases). Per germline, CDR1 MNHEY and CDR2 SMNVEV (reference sequence). This CDR3 has 12 amino acids. V gave up 5 bases and J gave up 9 bases, with 11 bases separating them. In nucleotides, the CDR3 is TGTGCCAGCAGTCCCATGGGGGGCATTCAGTACTTC. This encodes CASSPMGGIQYF.

This clone appeared a single time. The rearrangement links TRBV28 to TRBJ1-1; 11 bases match TRBD1. The junction had 12 bases not matched to a gene; V was cut back by 5 bases and J by 4 bases. This CDR3 contains 17 residues. CDR1 and CDR2 (germline): MDHEN, SYDVKM. The DNA for the CDR3 is TGTGCCAGCAGTCCCCGGGGGTCGGGACAGGGGGTCACTGAAGCTTTCTTT. It translates to CASSPRGSGQGVTEAFF.

This clone was found once. This chain joins TRBV19 and TRBJ2-7; 7 positions match TRBD1. The V and J ends lost 5 bases and 1 base, in that order; junction bases with no gene match: 2. This CDR3 comprises 13 residues. The germline gives CDR1 LNHDA, CDR2 SQIVND (reference sequence). For the CDR3, the DNA is TGTGCCAGTAGTTGGGACAGTTCCTACGAGCAGTACTTC. Protein product: CASSWDSSYEQYF. The whole variable domain, filled in from reference TRBV19 and TRBJ2-7, reads DGGITQSPKYLFRKEGQNVTLSCEQNLNHDAMYWYRQDPGQGLRLIYYSQIVNDFQKGDIAEGYSVSREKKESFPLTVTSAQKNPTAFYLCASSWDSSYEQYFGPGTRLTVT.

The chain has TRBV29-1 and TRBJ2-7, with D tentatively TRBD2 (5 bases). This CDR3 has 13 amino acids. V was clipped by 4 bases and J by 0 bases, with 10 bases between them. Germline assignment: CDR1 SQVTM and CDR2 ANQGSEA. As DNA, the CDR3 is TGCAGCGTTGCGGGGTCTAGCTCCTACGAGCAGTACTTC. Translated: CSVAGSSSYEQYF.

The chain is built from TRBV12-5 and TRBJ1-1; no clear D. The CDR3 length is 13 residues. CDR1 and CDR2 from the germline V gene are LGHNT and FRNRAP. V shed 2 bases and J shed 2 bases, with 6 bases lying between them. CDR3 nucleotides: TGTGCTAGTGGTTTGTCGGGTAACACTGAAGCTTTCTTT. Protein: CASGLSGNTEAFF.

This chain links TRBV7-6 with TRBJ2-1, with TRBD1 as a possible D gene (5 bases). V lost 2 bases and J lost 7, with 6 bases in between. The germline V gene has CDR1 SGHVS and CDR2 FNYEAQ. This CDR3 has 12 residues. CDR3 sequence reads: CASSLRGNEQFF. CDR3 in DNA: TGTGCCAGCAGCTTAAGGGGAAATGAGCAGTTCTTC.

This clone was detected only once. The chain joins TRBV7-9 to TRBJ1-6, with D perhaps matching TRBD1 (6 bases). V lost 5 bases to trimming and J lost 8 bases, with 10 bases between them. The length of the CDR3 is 13 residues. Germline V gene sequence: CDR1 SEHNR, CDR2 FQNEAQ (reference sequence). The CDR3 is CASSLPGDSPLHF. The CDR3 DNA is TGTGCCAGCAGCCTCCCAGGGGATTCACCCCTCCACTTT.

The rearrangement links TRBV4-1 to TRBJ1-2; D gene unclear. Trimming removed 0 bases from V and 4 bases from J, with 12 bases in between. CDR3 length: 15 residues. Germline lookup yields CDR1 MGHRA and CDR2 YSYEKL. The CDR3 reads CASSQEAGLGYGYTF. CDR3 DNA sequence: TGCGCCAGCAGCCAAGAGGCAGGTCTGGGCTATGGCTACACCTTC.